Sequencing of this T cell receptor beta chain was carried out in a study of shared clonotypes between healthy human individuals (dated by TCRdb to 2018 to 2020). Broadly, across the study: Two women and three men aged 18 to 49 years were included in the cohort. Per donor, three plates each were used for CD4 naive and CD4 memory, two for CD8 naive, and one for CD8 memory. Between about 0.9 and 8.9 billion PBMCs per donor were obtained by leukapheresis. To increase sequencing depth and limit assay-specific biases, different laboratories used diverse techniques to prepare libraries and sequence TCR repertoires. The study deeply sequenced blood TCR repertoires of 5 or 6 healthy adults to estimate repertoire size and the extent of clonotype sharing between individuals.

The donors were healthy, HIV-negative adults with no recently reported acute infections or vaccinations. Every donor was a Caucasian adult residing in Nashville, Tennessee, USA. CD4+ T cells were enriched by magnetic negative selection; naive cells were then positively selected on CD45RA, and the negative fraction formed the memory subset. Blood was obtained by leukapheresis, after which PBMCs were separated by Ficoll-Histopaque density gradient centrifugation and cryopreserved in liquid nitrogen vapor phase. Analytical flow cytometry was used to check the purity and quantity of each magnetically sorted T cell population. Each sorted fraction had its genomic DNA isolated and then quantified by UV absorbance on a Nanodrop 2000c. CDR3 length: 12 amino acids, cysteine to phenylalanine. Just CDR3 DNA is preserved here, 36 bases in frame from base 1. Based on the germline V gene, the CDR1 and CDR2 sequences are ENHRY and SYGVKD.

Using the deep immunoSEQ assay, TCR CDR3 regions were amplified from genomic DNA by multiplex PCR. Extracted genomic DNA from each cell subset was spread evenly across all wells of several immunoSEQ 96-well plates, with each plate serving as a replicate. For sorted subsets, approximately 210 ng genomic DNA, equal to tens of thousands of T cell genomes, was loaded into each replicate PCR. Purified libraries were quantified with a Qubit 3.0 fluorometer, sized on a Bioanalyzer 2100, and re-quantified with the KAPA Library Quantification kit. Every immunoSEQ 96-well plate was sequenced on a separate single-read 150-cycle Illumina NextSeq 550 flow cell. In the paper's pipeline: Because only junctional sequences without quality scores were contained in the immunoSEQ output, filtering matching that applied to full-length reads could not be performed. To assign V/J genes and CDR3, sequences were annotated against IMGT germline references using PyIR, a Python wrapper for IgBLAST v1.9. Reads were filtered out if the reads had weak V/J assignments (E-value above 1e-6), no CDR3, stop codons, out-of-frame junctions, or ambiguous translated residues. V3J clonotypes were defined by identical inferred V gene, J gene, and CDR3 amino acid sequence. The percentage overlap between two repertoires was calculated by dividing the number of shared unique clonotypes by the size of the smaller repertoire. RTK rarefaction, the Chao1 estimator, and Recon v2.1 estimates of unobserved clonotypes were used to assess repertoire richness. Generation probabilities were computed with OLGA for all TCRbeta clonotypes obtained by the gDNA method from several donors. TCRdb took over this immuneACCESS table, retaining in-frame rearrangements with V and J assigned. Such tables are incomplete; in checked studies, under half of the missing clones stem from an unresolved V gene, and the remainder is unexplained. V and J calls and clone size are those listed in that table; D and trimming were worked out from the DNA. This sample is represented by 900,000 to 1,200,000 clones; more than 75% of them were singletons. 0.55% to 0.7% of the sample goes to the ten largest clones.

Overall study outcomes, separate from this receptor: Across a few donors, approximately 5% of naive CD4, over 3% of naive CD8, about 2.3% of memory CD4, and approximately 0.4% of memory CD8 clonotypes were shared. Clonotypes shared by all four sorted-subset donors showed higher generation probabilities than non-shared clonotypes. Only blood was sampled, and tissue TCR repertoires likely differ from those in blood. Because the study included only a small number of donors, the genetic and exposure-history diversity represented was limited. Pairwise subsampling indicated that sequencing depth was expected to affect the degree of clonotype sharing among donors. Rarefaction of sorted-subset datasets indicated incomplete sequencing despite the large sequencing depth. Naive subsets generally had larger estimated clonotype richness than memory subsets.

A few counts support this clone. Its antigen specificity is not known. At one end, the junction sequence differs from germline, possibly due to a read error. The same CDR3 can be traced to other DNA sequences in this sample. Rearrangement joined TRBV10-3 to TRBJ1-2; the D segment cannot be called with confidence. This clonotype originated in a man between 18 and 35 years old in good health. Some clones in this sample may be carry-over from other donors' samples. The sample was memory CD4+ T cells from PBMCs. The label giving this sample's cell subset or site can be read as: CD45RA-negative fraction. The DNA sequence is TGCGCCATCAGTGAGTCGGATTATGGCTACACCTTC. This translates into CAISESDYGYTF.